The present TCR beta chain was sequenced within a study of blood T cells in healthy people across ages. This clonotype was seen only a few times. What it binds is not known. Points from the study as a whole: Since the PBMCs were unsorted, naive and antigen-experienced cells could not be conclusively compared. There were more naive CD4+ cells and higher diversity in long-lived donors than in aged donors.

PCR was performed a second time for roughly 7 to 12 cycles using a sample-barcoded 5' primer and a J-beta primer mix. TCRdb processed the 5' RACE reads anew with MiXCR; each CDR3 protein has one entry. Of more than 500,000 distinct CDR3 sequences in the sample, roughly a quarter were seen once. The CDR3 extends over 13 amino acids. The V gene lost 2 bases and the J gene lost 8 bases, with 12 bases spanning the gap. In germline, CDR1 is LGHDT, CDR2 YNNKEL (reference sequence). The sequence derives from a woman aged 65 to 85 in good health. V is TRBV3-1 and J is TRBJ1-2; the D is unclear. The sample taken for sequencing was blood. In DNA, the CDR3 is TGTGCCAGCAGCCAATCCGGACTGAGGGGCTACACCTTC. Translation gives CASSQSGLRGYTF.